The clone carrying this TCR beta chain was picked up many times. Primers used in a second PCR of roughly 6 to 12 cycles were a sample-barcoded 5' primer and a J-beta primer mix. TCRdb called the 5' RACE reads again in MiXCR, with one record for every CDR3 protein. The sample records around 870,000 distinct CDR3 sequences, 25% to 35% being singletons. The CDR3 is 14 amino acids. CDR1 and CDR2 (germline): SGHRS, YFSETQ. Trimming shortened V by 2 bases and J by 5 bases, and 13 bases separated the two germline ends. These data are taken from a study of blood T cells in healthy people across ages. Sequenced material: blood. The chain has TRBV5-1 and TRBJ2-5; possible D gene TRBD1, 5 bases. This sequence was found in a woman aged 80 or over in good health. The chain's CDR3 is CASSFRQMGETQYF. The CDR3 DNA reads TGCGCCAGCAGCTTCCGACAGATGGGGGAGACCCAGTACTTC. Full variable domain (rest looked up from reference TRBV5-1 and TRBJ2-5): KAGVTQTPRYLIKTRGQQVTLSCSPISGHRSVSWYQQTPGQGLQFLFEYFSETQRNKGNFPGRFSGRQFSNSRSEMNVSTLELGDSALYLCASSFRQMGETQYFGPGTRLLVL.